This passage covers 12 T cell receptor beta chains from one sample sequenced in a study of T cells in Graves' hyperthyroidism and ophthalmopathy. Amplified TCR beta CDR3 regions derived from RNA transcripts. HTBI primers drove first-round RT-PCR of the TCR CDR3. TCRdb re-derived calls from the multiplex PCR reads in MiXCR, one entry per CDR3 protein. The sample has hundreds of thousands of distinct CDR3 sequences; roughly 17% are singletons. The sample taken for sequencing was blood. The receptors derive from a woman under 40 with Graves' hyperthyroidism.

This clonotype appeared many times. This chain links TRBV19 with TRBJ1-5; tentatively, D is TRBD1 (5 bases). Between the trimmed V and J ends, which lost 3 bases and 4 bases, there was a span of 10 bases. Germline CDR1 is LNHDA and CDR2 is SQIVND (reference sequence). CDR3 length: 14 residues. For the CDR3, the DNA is TGTGCCAGTAGTATGGGGGTAATGAATCAGCCCCAGCATTTT. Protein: CASSMGVMNQPQHF. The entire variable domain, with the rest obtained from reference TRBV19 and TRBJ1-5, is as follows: DGGITQSPKYLFRKEGQNVTLSCEQNLNHDAMYWYRQDPGQGLRLIYYSQIVNDFQKGDIAEGYSVSREKKESFPLTVTSAQKNPTAFYLCASSMGVMNQPQHFGDGTRLSIL.

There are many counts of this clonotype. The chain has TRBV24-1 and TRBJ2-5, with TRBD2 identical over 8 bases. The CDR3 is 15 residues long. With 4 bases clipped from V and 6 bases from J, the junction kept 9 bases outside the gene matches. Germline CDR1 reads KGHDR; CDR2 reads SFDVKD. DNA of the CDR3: TGTGCCACCAGTGACCCCGGAGCGGGAGAGAAGACCCAGTACTTC. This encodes CATSDPGAGEKTQYF.

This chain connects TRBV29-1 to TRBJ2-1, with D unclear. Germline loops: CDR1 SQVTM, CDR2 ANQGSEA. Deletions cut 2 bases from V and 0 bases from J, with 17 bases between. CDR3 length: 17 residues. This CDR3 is CSVESELSLSSYNEQFF. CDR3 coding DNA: TGCAGCGTTGAATCGGAGCTGAGCTTGAGCTCCTACAATGAGCAGTTCTTC.

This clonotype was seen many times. In DNA, the CDR3 is TGTGCCAGCAGTAGGGGGCCGAGCGGGAGGGTTTACGATGAGCAGTTCTTC. Protein: CASSRGPSGRVYDEQFF. The chain combines TRBV6-2 or TRBV6-3 with TRBJ2-1, with TRBD2 matching 10 bases. CDR1 and CDR2 (germline): MNHEY, SVGEGT. CDR3 size: 17 residues. V was pared by 5 bases and J by 8 bases, with 15 bases of the junction left unmatched.

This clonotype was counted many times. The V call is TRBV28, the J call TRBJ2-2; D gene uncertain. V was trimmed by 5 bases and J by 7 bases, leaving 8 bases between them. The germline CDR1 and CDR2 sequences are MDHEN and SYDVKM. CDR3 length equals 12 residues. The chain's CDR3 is CASSPPGGELFF. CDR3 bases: TGTGCCAGCAGTCCTCCGGGCGGGGAGCTGTTTTTT.

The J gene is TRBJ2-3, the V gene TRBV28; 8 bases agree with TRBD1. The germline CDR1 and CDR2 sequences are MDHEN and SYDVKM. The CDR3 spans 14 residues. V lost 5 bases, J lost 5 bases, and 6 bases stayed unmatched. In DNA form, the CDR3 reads TGTGCCAGCAGTCAGGGGGCGGTGGGAGATACGCAGTATTTT. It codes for CASSQGAVGDTQYF. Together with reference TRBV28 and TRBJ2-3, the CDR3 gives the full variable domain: DVKVTQSSRYLVKRTGEKVFLECVQDMDHENMFWYRQDPGLGLRLIYFSYDVKMKEKGDIPEGYSVSREKKERFSLILESASTNQTSMYLCASSQGAVGDTQYFGPGTRLTVL.

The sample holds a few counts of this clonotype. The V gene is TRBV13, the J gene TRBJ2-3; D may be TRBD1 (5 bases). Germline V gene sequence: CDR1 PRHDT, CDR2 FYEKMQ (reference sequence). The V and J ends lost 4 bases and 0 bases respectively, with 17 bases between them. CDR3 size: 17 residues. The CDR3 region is CASSSEPDRASTDTQYF. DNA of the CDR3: TGTGCCAGCAGCTCTGAACCAGACAGAGCTAGCACAGATACGCAGTATTTT.

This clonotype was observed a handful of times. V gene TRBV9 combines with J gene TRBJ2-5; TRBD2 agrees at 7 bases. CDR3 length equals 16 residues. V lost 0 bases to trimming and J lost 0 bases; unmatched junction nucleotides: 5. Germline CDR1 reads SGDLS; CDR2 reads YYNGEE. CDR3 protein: CASSVDVSGYQETQYF. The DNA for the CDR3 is TGTGCCAGCAGCGTAGACGTTAGCGGGTACCAAGAGACCCAGTACTTC.

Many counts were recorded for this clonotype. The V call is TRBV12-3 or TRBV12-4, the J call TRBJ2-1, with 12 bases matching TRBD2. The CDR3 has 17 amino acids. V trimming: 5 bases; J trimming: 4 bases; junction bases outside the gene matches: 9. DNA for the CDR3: TGTGCCAGCAGTCCAGGTGGACTAGCGGGACAATACAATGAGCAGTTCTTC. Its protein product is CASSPGGLAGQYNEQFF.

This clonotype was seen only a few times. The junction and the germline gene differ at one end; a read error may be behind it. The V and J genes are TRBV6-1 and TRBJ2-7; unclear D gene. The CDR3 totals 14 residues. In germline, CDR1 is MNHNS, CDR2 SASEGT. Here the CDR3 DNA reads TGTGCCAGCGGTGAATCCGTCATTTCCTACGAGCAGTACTTC. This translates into CASGESVISYEQYF.

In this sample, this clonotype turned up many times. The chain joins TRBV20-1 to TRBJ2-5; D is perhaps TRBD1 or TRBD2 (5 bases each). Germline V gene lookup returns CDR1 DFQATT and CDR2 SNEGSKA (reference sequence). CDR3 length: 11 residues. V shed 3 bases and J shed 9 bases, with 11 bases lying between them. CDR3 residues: CSASWGTPQYF. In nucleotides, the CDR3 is TGCAGTGCTAGCTGGGGGACCCCCCAGTACTTC.

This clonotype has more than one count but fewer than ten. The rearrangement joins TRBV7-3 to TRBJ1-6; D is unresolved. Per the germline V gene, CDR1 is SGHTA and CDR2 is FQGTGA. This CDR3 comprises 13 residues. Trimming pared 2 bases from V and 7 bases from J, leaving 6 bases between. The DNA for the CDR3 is TGTGCCAGCAGCTTACTACAAAATTCACCCCTCCACTTT. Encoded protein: CASSLLQNSPLHF.